This TCR beta chain emerged from a study of metastatic and nonmetastatic thyroid tumors. Study background: For malignant and benign thyroid patients, tumor or nodule tissue and blood were the sources whose repertoires were compared. Study conclusions and caveats: Significantly higher TCR beta diversity was reportedly seen in malignant thyroid tumors than benign nodules, in blood and tumor.

As processed by the authors: A classifier of distant metastasis in papillary thyroid cancer was built from CDR3 differences (across clinicopathological groups). MiXCR was used by TCRdb to re-call the PCR reads. Clone size and V and J calls follow TCRdb, not the original study. The data show some 1,900 clones, approximately 11% seen once. Among the patients, none had received any treatment before thyroid surgery. Per germline, CDR1 ENHRY and CDR2 SYGVKD. This CDR3 is built from 16 residues. V was clipped by 6 bases and J by 2 bases, with 17 bases between them. In this sample, this clone is medium-sized. Its antigen is still unknown.

The genes are TRBV10-3 and TRBJ1-3; no firm D call. Sequencing was performed on tumor tissue. This clonotype was obtained from a female donor with papillary thyroid cancer or a benign thyroid nodule (not recorded which). Some clones in this sample may be carry-over from other donors' samples. This CDR3 is CAIRDPTLSAGNTIYF. In DNA, the CDR3 is TGTGCCATCAGGGACCCAACTCTATCAGCTGGAAACACCATATATTTT.